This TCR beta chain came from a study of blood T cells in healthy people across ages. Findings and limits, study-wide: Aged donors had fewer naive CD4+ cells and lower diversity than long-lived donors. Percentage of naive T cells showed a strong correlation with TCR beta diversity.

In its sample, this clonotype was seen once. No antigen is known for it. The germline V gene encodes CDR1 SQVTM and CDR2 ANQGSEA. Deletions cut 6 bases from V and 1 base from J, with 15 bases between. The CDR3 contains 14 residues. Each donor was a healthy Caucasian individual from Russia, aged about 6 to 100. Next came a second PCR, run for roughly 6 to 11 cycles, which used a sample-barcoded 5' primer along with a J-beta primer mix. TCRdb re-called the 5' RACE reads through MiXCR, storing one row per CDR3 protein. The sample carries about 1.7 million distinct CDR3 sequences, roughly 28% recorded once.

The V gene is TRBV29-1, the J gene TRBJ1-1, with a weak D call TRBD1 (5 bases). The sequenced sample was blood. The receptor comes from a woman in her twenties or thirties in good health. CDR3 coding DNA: TGCAGCGTCACGCCTTCCAGGGCGAACACTGAAGCTTTCTTT. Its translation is CSVTPSRANTEAFF.